The 24 T cell receptor beta chains below were found in one sample sequenced in a study of T and B cells in COVID-19 patients. Multiplex PCR with BIOMED2 TRB-A/B primer pools amplified TRB rearrangements. TCRdb itself ran the multiplex PCR reads through MiXCR, one entry per CDR3 protein. Among roughly 7,100 distinct CDR3 sequences listed, roughly 26% were seen once. Blood genomic DNA input for TRB amplification was roughly 220-500 ng. Sequenced input: blood. These receptors were taken from a human donor with active COVID-19.

The rearrangement uses TRBV6-2 or TRBV6-3 and TRBJ1-1, with 8 bases that match TRBD1. V dropped 6 bases and J dropped 5; count of bases not matched to a gene: 8. The CDR3 sequence is 14 residues long. Per germline, CDR1 MNHEY and CDR2 SVGEGT. CDR3 sequence reads: CASSSGGGGTEAFF. For the CDR3, the DNA is TGTGCCAGCAGCTCAGGGGGCGGAGGGACTGAAGCTTTCTTT.

The chain carries TRBV6-5 and TRBJ2-7; 8 bases map to TRBD1. V was clipped by 6 bases and J by 5 bases; unmatched bases: 15. The CDR3 consists of 16 residues. The germline CDR1 and CDR2 sequences are MNHEY and SVGAGI. CDR3 region: CASSLTHRGARHEQYF. The CDR3 nucleotides read TGTGCCAGCAGCTTAACTCACAGGGGGGCGCGGCACGAGCAGTACTTC.

Relative to its sample, this clonotype is medium-sized. This sequence joins TRBV11-3 and TRBJ2-5, with 13 bases matching TRBD2. After removal of 5 bases from V and 4 bases from J, the junction contained 13 bases not matched to a gene. Germline V lookup: CDR1 SGHNT, CDR2 YENEEA. CDR3 size: 18 residues. For the CDR3, the DNA is TGTGCCAGCAGCCGCGGACTAGCGGGAGTTCGTACGGGAGAGACCCAGTACTTC. This encodes CASSRGLAGVRTGETQYF. The complete variable domain, with remaining parts taken from reference TRBV11-3 and TRBJ2-5, reads EAGVVQSPRYKIIEKKQPVAFWCNPISGHNTLYWYLQNLGQGPELLIRYENEEAVDDSQLPKDRFSAERLKGVDSTLKIQPAELGDSAVYLCASSRGLAGVRTGETQYFGPGTRLLVL.

The chain carries TRBV6-2 or TRBV6-3 and TRBJ2-5; a possible D gene is TRBD2 (6 bases). The V end was cut by 7 bases, the J end by 0 bases, with 12 bases between. Per germline, CDR1 MNHEY and CDR2 SVGEGT. This CDR3 has 14 amino acids. The CDR3 DNA is TGTGCCAGCACCCCCCCTAGCGACCAAGAGACCCAGTACTTC. The encoded protein is CASTPPSDQETQYF.

Relative to its sample, this clonotype is medium-sized (0.01 to 0.1%). The chain couples TRBV19 to TRBJ2-7; tentatively, D is TRBD2 (6 bases). V was pared by 7 bases and J by 5 bases, with 18 bases between. Germline CDR1 is LNHDA and CDR2 is SQIVND (reference sequence). CDR3 length: 14 amino acids. The CDR3 reads CASNPVGGTDEQYF. DNA for the CDR3: TGTGCCAGTAACCCTGTGGGGGGAACGGACGAGCAGTACTTC. The full variable domain, rest sourced from reference TRBV19 and TRBJ2-7, is DGGITQSPKYLFRKEGQNVTLSCEQNLNHDAMYWYRQDPGQGLRLIYYSQIVNDFQKGDIAEGYSVSREKKESFPLTVTSAQKNPTAFYLCASNPVGGTDEQYFGPGTRLTVT.

In its sample, this clonotype is medium-sized. The chain joins TRBV27 to TRBJ1-4, with D perhaps TRBD1 (5 bases). V shed 6 bases and J shed 8 bases, with 19 bases lying between them. The CDR3 loop spans 15 amino acids. Germline CDR1 is MNHEY and CDR2 is SMNVEV (reference sequence). DNA of the CDR3: TGTGCCAGCAGAGAGTCAGGGTTAACTCGAGAAAAACTGTTTTTT. Translation: CASRESGLTREKLFF.

This clonotype is medium-sized within its sample. V gene TRBV19 combines with J gene TRBJ2-1; 7 bases fit TRBD2. With V trimmed by 1 base and J by 6 bases, 6 bases remained unmatched. CDR1 is LNHDA, CDR2 SQIVND, per germline (reference sequence). The CDR3 covers 15 residues. Written as DNA, the CDR3 is TGTGCCAGTAGTATAGGGACTAGGCTTTTCAATGAGCAGTTCTTC. It encodes CASSIGTRLFNEQFF.

This clonotype was detected only a few times. The chain uses TRBV18 and TRBJ1-1; D might be TRBD1 (6 bases). The germline V gene encodes CDR1 KGHSH and CDR2 LQKENI. There are 15 residues in the CDR3. The ends were cut back, 3 bases at V and 1 base at J, with 12 bases in the middle. In nucleotides, the CDR3 is TGTGCCAGCTCACCTCAGACAGGTCCGAACACTGAAGCTTTCTTT. Translated: CASSPQTGPNTEAFF.

This chain uses TRBV11-3 with TRBJ2-3; 12 nucleotides agree with TRBD2. The CDR3 consists of 16 residues. CDR1 and CDR2 (germline): SGHNT, YENEEA. The ends lost 5 bases at V and 4 bases at J; junction bases unmatched: 7. CDR3 sequence (DNA): TGTGCCAGCAGCCTCAGACTAGCGGGAGAGGCAGATACGCAGTATTTT. Translation: CASSLRLAGEADTQYF.

The V and J genes are TRBV12-3 or TRBV12-4 and TRBJ2-7, with D unclear. Trimming cost V 3 bases and J 1 base, with 16 bases left between them. This CDR3 has 16 residues. CDR3 nucleotide sequence: TGTGCCAGCAGTTTTCTCCTTGGCCGGAAGTCCTACGAGCAGTACTTC. Protein product: CASSFLLGRKSYEQYF.

In its sample, this clonotype is medium-sized (0.01 to 0.1%). The genes are TRBV27 and TRBJ2-7; possibly TRBD2 for D (5 bases). The CDR3 has 13 residues. V was trimmed by 5 bases and J by 2 bases, leaving 10 bases between them. In germline, CDR1 is MNHEY, CDR2 SMNVEV (reference sequence). Written as DNA, the CDR3 is TGTGCCAGCAGTCTTGCGGGTCCCTACGAGCAGTACTTC. Protein: CASSLAGPYEQYF.

The chain uses TRBV6-1 and TRBJ1-1; D is perhaps TRBD1 (6 bases). CDR1 is MNHNS and CDR2 is SASEGT in the germline V gene. The CDR3 extends over 15 amino acids. V was shortened by 5 bases and J by 0 bases, with 13 bases between the two germline ends. The CDR3 sequence is CASSRLGAMNTEAFF. The CDR3 bases are TGTGCCAGCAGTCGTTTGGGGGCCATGAACACTGAAGCTTTCTTT.

With regard to this clonotype: It may be a read error: a sequence one base away is much more abundant. This rearrangement joins TRBV6-1 to TRBJ2-7; possible D gene TRBD2, 5 bases. The CDR3 runs to 14 residues. V was shortened by 2 bases and J by 6 bases, with 14 bases between the two germline ends. From germline, CDR1 is MNHNS and CDR2 SASEGT. CDR3 in amino acids: CASSERGEHSEQYF. The CDR3 nucleotides are TGTGCCAGCAGTGAACGTGGGGAGCACAGCGAGCAGTACTTC.

In this sample, this clonotype is medium-sized. The V and J genes are TRBV6-6 and TRBJ1-4; D ambiguous. Deletions cut 8 bases from V and 8 bases from J, with 15 bases between. This CDR3 contains 13 residues. The germline CDR1 and CDR2 sequences are MNHNY and SVGAGI (reference sequence). The DNA for the CDR3 is TGTGCCAGCTCGCTGAGGAGCAGAGAAAAACTGTTTTTT. It encodes CASSLRSREKLFF.

The chain employs TRBV6-5 and TRBJ1-5; the D gene is possibly TRBD1 (6 bases). V was shortened by 6 bases and J by 4 bases, with 16 bases between the two germline ends. The germline V gene has CDR1 MNHEY and CDR2 SVGAGI. This CDR3 spans 15 amino acids. In nucleotides, the CDR3 is TGTGCCAGCAGCCACCGGACAGACGGTAATCAGCCCCAGCATTTT. Translating gives CASSHRTDGNQPQHF.

The chain joins TRBV30 to TRBJ2-1, with TRBD1 identical over 12 bases. CDR3 size: 15 residues. Germline V gives CDR1 GTSNPN, CDR2 SVGIG (reference sequence). Trimming cost V 1 base and J 6 bases; bases outside gene matches: 4. This CDR3 reads CAWSAPGQGANEQFF. The CDR3 nucleotides are TGTGCCTGGAGTGCACCGGGACAGGGGGCCAATGAGCAGTTCTTC.

A word on this clonotype: With a much larger clone just one base away, this may be a read error. V and J are TRBV13 and TRBJ2-7, with TRBD1 matching over 8 bases. The CDR3 length is 13 residues. The germline V gene encodes CDR1 PRHDT and CDR2 FYEKMQ (reference sequence). The CDR3 loop is CANSGQGAYEQYF. The CDR3 DNA follows: TGTGCCAACAGCGGACAGGGTGCCTACGAGCAGTACTTC.

In its sample, this clonotype is medium-sized. The V gene is TRBV12-3 or TRBV12-4, the J gene TRBJ2-3, with D tentatively TRBD2 (6 bases). This CDR3 is 15 amino acids long. V dropped 5 bases and J dropped 4 bases, with 16 bases sitting between them. CDR3 residues: CASSPTRKASDTQYF. The DNA for the CDR3 is TGTGCCAGCAGTCCGACTAGGAAGGCCTCAGATACGCAGTATTTT.

This clonotype is judged medium-sized (0.01 to 0.1%). The chain is built from TRBV6-6 and TRBJ2-1, with TRBD2 matching 12 bases. The CDR3 is 14 residues long. V lost 5 bases and J lost 10; bases outside the gene matches: 6. CDR1 MNHNY and CDR2 SVGAGI come from the germline V gene (reference sequence). CDR3 amino acids: CASSRTSGAMEQFF. CDR3 in DNA: TGTGCCAGCAGTCGGACTAGCGGGGCTATGGAGCAGTTCTTC.

CDR3 residues: CASSKGDEQFF. The CDR3 bases are TGTGCCAGCAGCAAAGGGGACGAGCAGTTCTTC. The chain combines TRBV21-1 with TRBJ2-1; the table assigns TRBD1, which was not confirmed against the DNA. TRBV21-1 is a pseudogene. CDR3 length: 11 residues.

In its sample, this clonotype ranks as medium-sized. The V gene is TRBV19, the J gene TRBJ2-7; TRBD1 might be the D (7 bases). This CDR3 has 18 amino acids. Germline V lookup: CDR1 LNHDA, CDR2 SQIVND (reference sequence). V shed 2 bases and J shed 2 bases, with 22 bases lying between them. Here the CDR3 DNA reads TGTGCCAGTAGTATATTATTCGGCCAGGGGGGCACCCCCTACGAGCAGTACTTC. Encoded protein: CASSILFGQGGTPYEQYF.

By sample share, this clonotype is medium-sized (0.01 to 0.1%). The DNA of the CDR3 is TGCAGCGTTGACAAGGGGGCGAGGACTGAAGCTTTCTTT. Protein: CSVDKGARTEAFF. The rearrangement links TRBV29-1 to TRBJ1-1; 7 nucleotides line up with TRBD1. This CDR3 is 13 amino acids long. Looked up from germline, CDR1 is SQVTM and CDR2 is ANQGSEA. J was trimmed by 5 bases and V by 3 bases; bases with no gene match: 6.

This clonotype was picked up many times. V gene TRBV27 combines with J gene TRBJ1-6; D unresolved. The CDR3 is 14 amino acids. Deletions cut 6 bases from V and 6 bases from J, with 12 bases between. Germline CDR1 MNHEY, CDR2 SMNVEV (reference sequence). The CDR3 loop reads CASRLQILNSPLHF. DNA of the CDR3: TGTGCCAGCAGACTACAGATACTTAATTCACCCCTCCACTTT.

In its sample, this clonotype was seen a few times. This chain links TRBV10-2 with TRBJ1-2; D not certain. Trimming left V 3 bases short and J 6 bases short, with 8 bases between. Germline values: CDR1 WSHSY, CDR2 SAAADI. The CDR3 has 12 amino acids. CDR3 in amino acids: CASSDFMDGYTF. CDR3 in DNA: TGCGCCAGCAGTGATTTCATGGATGGCTACACCTTC.